This T cell receptor beta chain was observed in a study of CD8+ T cells in alopecia areata. At the level of the study: Those patients who were treated received oral tofacitinib, which was given at 5 to 10 mg twice daily for moderate-to-severe alopecia areata.

This clone was counted once. This CDR3 has 15 residues. V lost 2 bases and J lost 1, with 14 bases in between. In germline, CDR1 is GTSNPN, CDR2 SVGIG (reference sequence). From alopecia areata patients, lesional scalp punch biopsies and peripheral blood were collected. Sequencing templates came from extracted RNA that was reverse transcribed into cDNA. Repertoires were generated with immunoSEQ multiplex PCR, while TCRdb's copy carries only in-frame clones and drops some. The sample holds about 120,000 clones; almost 50% are singletons and the top ten take 18%. The chain is built from TRBV30 and TRBJ1-1; tentatively, D is TRBD1 (6 bases). This TCR came from a human donor with alopecia areata. This specimen consisted of CD8+ T cells sorted from blood, obtained at week 0. CDR3 nucleotides: TGTGCCTGGAGTTCCGGGACACCGGAGAACACTGAAGCTTTCTTT. It translates to CAWSSGTPENTEAFF. The entire variable domain, with the rest obtained from reference TRBV30 and TRBJ1-1, is as follows: SQTIHQWPATLVQPVGSPLSLECTVEGTSNPNLYWYRQAAGRGLQLLFYSVGIGQISSEVPQNLSASRPQDRQFILSSKKLLLSDSGFYLCAWSSGTPENTEAFFGQGTRLTVV.